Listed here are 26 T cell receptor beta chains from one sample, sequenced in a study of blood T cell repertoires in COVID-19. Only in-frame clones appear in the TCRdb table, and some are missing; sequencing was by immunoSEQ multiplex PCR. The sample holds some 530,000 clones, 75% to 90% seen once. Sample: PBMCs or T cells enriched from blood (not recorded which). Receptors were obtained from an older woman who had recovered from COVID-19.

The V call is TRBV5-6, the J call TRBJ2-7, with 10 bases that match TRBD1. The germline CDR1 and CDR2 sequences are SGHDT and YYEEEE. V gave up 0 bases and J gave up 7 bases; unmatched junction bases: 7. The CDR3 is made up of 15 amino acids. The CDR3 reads CASSLGDRGSREQYV. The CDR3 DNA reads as TGTGCCAGCAGCTTGGGGGACAGGGGTTCAAGGGAGCAGTACGTC.

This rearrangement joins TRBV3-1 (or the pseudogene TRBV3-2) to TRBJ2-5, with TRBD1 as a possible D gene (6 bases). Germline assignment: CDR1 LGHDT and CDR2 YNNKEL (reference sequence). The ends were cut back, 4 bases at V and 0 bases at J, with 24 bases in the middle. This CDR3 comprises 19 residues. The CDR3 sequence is CASSRKGRINRDYQETQYF. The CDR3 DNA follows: TGTGCCAGCAGCCGAAAAGGTAGAATTAACAGGGATTACCAAGAGACCCAGTACTTC.

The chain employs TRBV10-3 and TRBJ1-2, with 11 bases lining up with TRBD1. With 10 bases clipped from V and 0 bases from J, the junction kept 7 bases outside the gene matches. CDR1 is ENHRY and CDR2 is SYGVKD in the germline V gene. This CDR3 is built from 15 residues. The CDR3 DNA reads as TGTGCCACTATCCGGGACAGGGGGGCTAACTATGGCTACACCTTC. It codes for CATIRDRGANYGYTF.

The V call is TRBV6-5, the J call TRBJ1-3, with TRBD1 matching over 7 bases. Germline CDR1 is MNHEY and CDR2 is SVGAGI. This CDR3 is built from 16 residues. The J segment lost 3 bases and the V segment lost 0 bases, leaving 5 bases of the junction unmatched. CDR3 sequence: CASSYSRAGGGNTIYF. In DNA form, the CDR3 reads TGTGCCAGCAGTTACTCCCGGGCAGGGGGTGGAAACACCATATATTTT.

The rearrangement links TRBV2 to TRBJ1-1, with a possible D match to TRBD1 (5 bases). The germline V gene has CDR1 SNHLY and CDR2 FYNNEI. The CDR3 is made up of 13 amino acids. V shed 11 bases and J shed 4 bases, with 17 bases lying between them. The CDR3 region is CAVPVIGGTEAFF. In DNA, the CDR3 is TGTGCCGTCCCGGTGATCGGGGGCACTGAAGCTTTCTTT. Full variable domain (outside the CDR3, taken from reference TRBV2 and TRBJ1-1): EPEVTQTPSHQVTQMGQEVILRCVPISNHLYFYWYRQILGQKVEFLVSFYNNEISEKSEIFDDQFSVERPDGSNFTLKIRSTKLEDSAMYFCAVPVIGGTEAFFGQGTRLTVV.

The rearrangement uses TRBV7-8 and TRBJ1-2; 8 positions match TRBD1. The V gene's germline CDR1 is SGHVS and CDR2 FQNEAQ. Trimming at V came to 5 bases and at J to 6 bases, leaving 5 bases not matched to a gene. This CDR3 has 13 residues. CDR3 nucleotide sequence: TGTGCCAGCAGCCTAGAGACAGGGGATGGCTACACCTTC. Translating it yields CASSLETGDGYTF.

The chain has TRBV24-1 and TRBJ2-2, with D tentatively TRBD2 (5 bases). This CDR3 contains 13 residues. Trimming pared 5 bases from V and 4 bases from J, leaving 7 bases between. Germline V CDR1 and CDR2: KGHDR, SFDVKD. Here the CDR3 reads CATSGTSTGELFF. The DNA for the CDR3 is TGTGCCACCAGTGGGACTTCCACCGGGGAGCTGTTTTTT.

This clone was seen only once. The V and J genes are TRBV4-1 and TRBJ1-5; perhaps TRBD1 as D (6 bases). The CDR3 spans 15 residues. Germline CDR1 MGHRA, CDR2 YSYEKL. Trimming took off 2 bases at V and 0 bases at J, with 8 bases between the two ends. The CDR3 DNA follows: TGCGCCAGCAGCCAAACAGGGTATAGCAATCAGCCCCAGCATTTT. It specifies CASSQTGYSNQPQHF.

The CDR3 DNA reads as TGCGCCAGCAGCCAAGTAACGCAGGGGGTGAATCAGCCCCAGCATTTT. Translation gives CASSQVTQGVNQPQHF. The V and J genes are TRBV4-1 and TRBJ1-5; the match to TRBD1 covers 7 bases. Looked up from germline, CDR1 is MGHRA and CDR2 is YSYEKL. The J segment lost 4 bases and the V segment lost 1 base, leaving 7 bases of the junction unmatched. CDR3 length: 16 residues.

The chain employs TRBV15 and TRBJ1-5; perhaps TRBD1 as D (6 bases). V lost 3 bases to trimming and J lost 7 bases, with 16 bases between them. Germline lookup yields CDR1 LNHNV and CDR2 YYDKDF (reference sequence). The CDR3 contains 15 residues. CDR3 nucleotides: TGTGCCACCAGCAGGGGAACAGGGTCCAACCAGCCCCAGCATTTT. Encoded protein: CATSRGTGSNQPQHF.

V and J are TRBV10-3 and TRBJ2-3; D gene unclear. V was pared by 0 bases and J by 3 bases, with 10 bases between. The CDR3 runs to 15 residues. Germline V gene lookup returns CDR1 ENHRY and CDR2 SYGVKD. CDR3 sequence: CAISESMLSTDTQYF. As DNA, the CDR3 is TGTGCCATCAGTGAGTCGATGCTGAGTACAGATACGCAGTATTTT.

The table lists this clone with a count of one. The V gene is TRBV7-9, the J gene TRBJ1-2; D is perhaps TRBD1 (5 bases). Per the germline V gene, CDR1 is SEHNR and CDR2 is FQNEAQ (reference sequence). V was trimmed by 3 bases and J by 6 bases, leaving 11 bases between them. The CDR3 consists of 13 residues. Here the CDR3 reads CASSFDGGNGYTF. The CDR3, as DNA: TGTGCCAGCAGCTTTGATGGGGGGAATGGCTACACCTTC.

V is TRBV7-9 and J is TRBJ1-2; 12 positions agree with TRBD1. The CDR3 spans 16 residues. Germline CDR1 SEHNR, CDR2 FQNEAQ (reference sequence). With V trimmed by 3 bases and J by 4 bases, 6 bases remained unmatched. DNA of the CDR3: TGTGCCAGCAGCTTGGGGACAGGGGGCGATGTCTATGGCTACACCTTC. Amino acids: CASSLGTGGDVYGYTF. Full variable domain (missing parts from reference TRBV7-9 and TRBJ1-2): DTGVSQNPRHKITKRGQNVTFRCDPISEHNRLYWYRQTLGQGPEFLTYFQNEAQLEKSRLLSDRFSAERPKGSFSTLEIQRTEQGDSAMYLCASSLGTGGDVYGYTFGSGTRLTVV.

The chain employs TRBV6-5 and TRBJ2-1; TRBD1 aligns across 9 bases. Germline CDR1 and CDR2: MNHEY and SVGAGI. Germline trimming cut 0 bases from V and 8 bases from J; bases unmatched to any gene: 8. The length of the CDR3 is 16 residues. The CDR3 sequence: CASSYSMGQGLDEQFF. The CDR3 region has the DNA TGTGCCAGCAGTTACTCGATGGGACAGGGTTTGGATGAGCAGTTCTTC.

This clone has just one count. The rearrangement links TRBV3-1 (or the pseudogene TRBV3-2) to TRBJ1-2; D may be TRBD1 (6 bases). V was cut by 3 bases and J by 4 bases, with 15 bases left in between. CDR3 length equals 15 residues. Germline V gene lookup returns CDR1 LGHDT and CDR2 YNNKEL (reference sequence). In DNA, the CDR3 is TGTGCCAGCAGCCAGGCCCCGACAGGACTCTATGGCTACACCTTC. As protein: CASSQAPTGLYGYTF.

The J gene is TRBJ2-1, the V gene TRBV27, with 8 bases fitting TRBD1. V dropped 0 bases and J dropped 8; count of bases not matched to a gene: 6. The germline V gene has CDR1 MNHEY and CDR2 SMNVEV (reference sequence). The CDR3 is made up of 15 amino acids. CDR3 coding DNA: TGTGCCAGCAGTTTATCGGACAGGGTCGAATATGAGCAGTTCTTC. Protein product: CASSLSDRVEYEQFF.

CDR3 bases: TGTGCCAGCCACTGGGGCGGCCTCTCCTACAATGAGCAGTTCTTC. This codes for CASHWGGLSYNEQFF. This chain joins TRBV2 and TRBJ2-1; D possibly corresponds to TRBD1 (5 bases). Germline V gene data show CDR1 as SNHLY and CDR2 as FYNNEI. The CDR3 spans 15 residues. Trimming removed 8 bases from V and 0 bases from J, with 14 bases in between.

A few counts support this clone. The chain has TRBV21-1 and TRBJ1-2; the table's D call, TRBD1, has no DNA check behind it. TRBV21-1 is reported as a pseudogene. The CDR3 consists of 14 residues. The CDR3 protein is CASSKEDRPYGYTF. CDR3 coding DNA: TGTGCCAGCAGCAAAGAGGACAGACCATATGGCTACACCTTC.

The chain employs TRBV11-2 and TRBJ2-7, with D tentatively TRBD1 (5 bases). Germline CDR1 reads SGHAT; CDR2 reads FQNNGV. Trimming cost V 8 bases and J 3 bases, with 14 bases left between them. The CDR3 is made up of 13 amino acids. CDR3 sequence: CASFPPGHYEQYF. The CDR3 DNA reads TGTGCCAGCTTCCCTCCCGGACACTACGAGCAGTACTTC.

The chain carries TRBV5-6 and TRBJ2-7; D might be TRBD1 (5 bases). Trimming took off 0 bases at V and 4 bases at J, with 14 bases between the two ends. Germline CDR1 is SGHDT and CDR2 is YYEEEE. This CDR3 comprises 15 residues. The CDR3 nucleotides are TGTGCCAGCAGCTTGGAAAGGACATTCCCTTACGAGCAGTACTTC. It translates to CASSLERTFPYEQYF.

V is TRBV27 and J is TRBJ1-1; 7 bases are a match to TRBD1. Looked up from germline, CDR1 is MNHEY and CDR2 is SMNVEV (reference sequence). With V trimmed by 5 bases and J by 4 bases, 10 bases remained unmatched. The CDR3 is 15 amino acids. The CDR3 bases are TGTGCCAGCAGTACCCCTCGGGACAGATCCACTGAAGCTTTCTTT. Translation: CASSTPRDRSTEAFF.

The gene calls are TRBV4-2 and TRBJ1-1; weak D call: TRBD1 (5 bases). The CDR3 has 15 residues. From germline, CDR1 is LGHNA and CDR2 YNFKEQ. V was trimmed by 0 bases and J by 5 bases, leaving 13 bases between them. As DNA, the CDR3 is TGTGCCAGCAGCCAAGAATTCACAGGTAAAACTGAAGCTTTCTTT. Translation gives CASSQEFTGKTEAFF.

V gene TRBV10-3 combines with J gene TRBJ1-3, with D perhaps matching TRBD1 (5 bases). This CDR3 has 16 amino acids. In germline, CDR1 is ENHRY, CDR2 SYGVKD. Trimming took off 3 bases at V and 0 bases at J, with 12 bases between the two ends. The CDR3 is CAISDPKQDSGNTIYF. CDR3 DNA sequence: TGTGCCATCAGTGACCCGAAACAGGACTCTGGAAACACCATATATTTT.

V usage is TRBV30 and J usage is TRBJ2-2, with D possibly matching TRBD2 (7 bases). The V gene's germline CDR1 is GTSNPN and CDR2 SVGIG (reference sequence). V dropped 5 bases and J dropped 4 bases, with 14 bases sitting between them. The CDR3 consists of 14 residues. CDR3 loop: CAWGTGGPTGELFF. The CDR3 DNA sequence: TGTGCCTGGGGGACGGGGGGCCCCACCGGGGAGCTGTTTTTT.

CDR3 in amino acids: CASSDGDSGAYNSPLHF. CDR3 DNA: TGCGCCAGCAGCGACGGGGACAGTGGGGCCTATAATTCACCCCTCCACTTT. The J gene is TRBJ1-6, the V gene TRBV5-1; TRBD1 aligns across 7 bases. CDR1 and CDR2 (germline): SGHRS, YFSETQ. Trimming cost V 4 bases and J 2 bases; bases outside gene matches: 9. The CDR3 runs to 17 residues.

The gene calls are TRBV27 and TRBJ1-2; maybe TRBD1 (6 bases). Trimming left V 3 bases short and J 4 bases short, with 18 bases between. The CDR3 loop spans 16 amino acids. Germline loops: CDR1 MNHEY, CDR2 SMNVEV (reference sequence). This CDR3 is CASSFSVQGVLYGYTF. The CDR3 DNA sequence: TGTGCCAGCAGTTTTTCTGTACAGGGAGTCCTCTATGGCTACACCTTC.